Below are 32 T cell receptor beta chains sequenced from a single sample in a study of spatial heterogeneity in lung cancer (dated by TCRdb to between 2017 and 2020). According to the study, the label for this sample's time point signals: blood at routine non-recurrence follow-up after resection. Preparation of the library involved 5' RACE. The instrument was a NextSeq 500. TCRdb's own reprocessing of the public reads used fastp at Q25 and MiXCR and kept productive beta chains. Rows with a matching CDR3 protein are joined into one entry that keeps the most common DNA and genes. The sample table shows under 20,000 distinct CDR3 sequences, and about 20% are seen once. The ten top clones hold about 6.4% of the sample. Here the sequenced sample was PBMCs, taken at follow-up. These receptors all stem from a male donor with early-stage non-small cell lung cancer.

A word on this clonotype: This sequence may be a read error, since a much larger clone differs from it by one base. Lacking the conserved final phenylalanine or tryptophan, this CDR3 likely reflects a read error. The V gene is TRBV30, the J gene TRBJ1-2; no firm D call. V lost 4 bases to trimming and J lost 8 bases, with 11 bases between them. The length of the CDR3 is 11 residues. Germline CDR1 reads GTSNPN; CDR2 reads SVGIG (reference sequence). The CDR3 loop reads CAWIDLGGYTL. The CDR3 DNA sequence: TGTGCCTGGATCGACTTGGGGGGCTACACCCTC.

Sample share makes this clonotype medium-sized. The J gene is TRBJ2-7, the V gene TRBV5-1; D possibly corresponds to TRBD2 (6 bases). The germline gives CDR1 SGHRS, CDR2 YFSETQ. V was clipped by 0 bases and J by 5 bases, with 9 bases between them. The CDR3 has 13 amino acids. The CDR3 here is CASSLAGGDEQYF. The CDR3 nucleotides read TGCGCCAGCAGCTTGGCCGGGGGAGACGAGCAGTACTTC.

By proportion, this clonotype is medium-sized (0.01 to 0.1%). The chain is built from TRBV27 and TRBJ1-6; D is perhaps TRBD1 (5 bases). Germline V gives CDR1 MNHEY, CDR2 SMNVEV (reference sequence). The V end was cut by 5 bases, the J end by 0 bases, with 14 bases between. The CDR3 contains 17 residues. This CDR3 is CASSQNQGRSYNSPLHF. In nucleotides, the CDR3 is TGTGCCAGCAGTCAAAACCAGGGACGCTCCTATAATTCACCCCTCCACTTT.

The chain is built from TRBV20-1 and TRBJ2-7; TRBD2 matches 12 bases. This CDR3 comprises 15 residues. Germline V gives CDR1 DFQATT, CDR2 SNEGSKA (reference sequence). The J segment lost 3 bases and the V segment lost 5 bases, leaving 8 bases of the junction unmatched. Here the CDR3 reads CSAPRPSGGDYEQYF. The CDR3 DNA is TGCAGTGCTCCTCGACCTAGCGGGGGGGACTACGAGCAGTACTTC.

By frequency in the sample, this clonotype is medium-sized. V usage is TRBV7-9 and J usage is TRBJ1-2; weak D call: TRBD1 (6 bases). Per the germline V gene, CDR1 is SEHNR and CDR2 is FQNEAQ (reference sequence). This CDR3 contains 15 residues. Trimming removed 0 bases at V and 7 bases at J, with 15 bases between. In nucleotides, the CDR3 is TGTGCCAGCAGCTTAGCGTATACAGGGCTTGGTGGCTACACCTTC. Translation: CASSLAYTGLGGYTF.

This rearrangement joins TRBV7-3 to TRBJ1-1; D is unclear. This CDR3 comprises 15 residues. Germline V CDR1 and CDR2: SGHTA, FQGTGA. Trimming left V 1 base short and J 5 bases short, with 14 bases between. The CDR3 is CASSLMDSTATEAFF. CDR3 bases: TGTGCCAGCAGCTTAATGGACTCCACGGCAACTGAAGCTTTCTTT.

This clonotype was counted at least ten times. V and J are TRBV2 and TRBJ2-2, with D possibly matching TRBD1 (6 bases). Trimming left V 2 bases short and J 6 bases short, with 7 bases between. Germline V gives CDR1 SNHLY, CDR2 FYNNEI. CDR3 length: 13 residues. CDR3 loop: CASSETGPGELFF. The CDR3 DNA follows: TGTGCCAGCAGTGAAACAGGGCCCGGGGAGCTGTTTTTT.

J is TRBJ2-3 and V is TRBV9; D uncertain. The germline V and J ends were trimmed by 0 bases and 4 bases, with 9 bases remaining between them. Germline loops: CDR1 SGDLS, CDR2 YYNGEE. The CDR3 runs 14 residues. CDR3 DNA: TGTGCCAGCAGCGTAGATCTAGGTTCAGATACGCAGTATTTT. The encoded protein is CASSVDLGSDTQYF.

This clonotype has more than one count but fewer than ten. The chain couples TRBV6-5 to TRBJ2-7; D is perhaps TRBD1 or TRBD2 (5 bases each). Germline CDR1 is MNHEY and CDR2 is SVGAGI. The germline V and J ends were trimmed by 0 bases and 2 bases, with 14 bases remaining between them. The CDR3 has 16 amino acids. CDR3 nucleotide sequence: TGTGCCAGCAGTTACTCGACGGGGCAGGTGCCCTACGAGCAGTACTTC. Its translation is CASSYSTGQVPYEQYF.

In this sample, this clonotype is medium-sized (0.01 to 0.1%). The chain links TRBV24-1 to TRBJ1-1; D is perhaps TRBD1 (5 bases). V lost 6 bases, J lost 6 bases, and 13 bases lay in between. The CDR3 length is 13 residues. Germline CDR1 is KGHDR and CDR2 is SFDVKD. This CDR3 reads CATSRQGQSEAFF. The CDR3, as DNA: TGTGCCACCAGTCGGCAGGGTCAATCTGAAGCTTTCTTT.

This clonotype is termed medium-sized (0.01 to 0.1%). The chain joins TRBV27 to TRBJ2-3, with D unclear. Germline-derived CDR1 and CDR2 are MNHEY and SMNVEV (reference sequence). CDR3 size: 13 residues. The ends were cut back, 2 bases at V and 8 bases at J, with 11 bases in the middle. The CDR3 DNA sequence: TGTGCCAGCAGTTTAGCCAACCGGGCTACGCAGTATTTT. Its protein is CASSLANRATQYF.

As concerns this clonotype: This sequence may be a read error, since a much larger clone differs from it by one base. V usage is TRBV6-6 and J usage is TRBJ2-7; 8 bases line up with TRBD1. The CDR3 has 14 amino acids. Looked up from germline, CDR1 is MNHNY and CDR2 is SVGAGI (reference sequence). Trimming took 6 bases from V and 7 from J; bases not matched to a gene: 11. As DNA, the CDR3 is TGTGCCAGCAGCCACCGGGACAGGACTAAGGAGCAGTACTTC. It codes for CASSHRDRTKEQYF.

In this sample, this clonotype turned up many times. The chain uses TRBV18 and TRBJ2-5; 13 bases line up with TRBD2. Germline V gene sequence: CDR1 KGHSH, CDR2 LQKENI. J lost 3 bases, V lost 3 bases, and 1 base had no gene match. The CDR3 runs to 15 residues. Written as DNA, the CDR3 is TGTGCCAGCTCACCCGGACTAGCGGGGGAAGAGACCCAGTACTTC. Translated: CASSPGLAGEETQYF.

This clonotype is judged medium-sized. The J gene is TRBJ2-7, the V gene TRBV3-1; no clear D gene. The CDR3 length is 14 residues. CDR1 and CDR2 (germline): LGHDT, YNNKEL (reference sequence). The ends were cut back, 2 bases at V and 5 bases at J, with 13 bases in the middle. The DNA for the CDR3 is TGTGCCAGCAGCCAAAGGATTAATCCTAACGAGCAGTACTTC. This translates into CASSQRINPNEQYF.

The chain is built from TRBV12-3 or TRBV12-4 and TRBJ2-7, with D perhaps TRBD1 (5 bases). CDR3 length: 13 amino acids. Trimming stripped 5 bases from V and 8 bases from J, with 16 bases between. DNA of the CDR3: TGTGCCAGCAGTCTGGTAGCCGTGGGGCAGCAGTACTTC. Residues: CASSLVAVGQQYF.

The rearrangement uses TRBV20-1 and TRBJ2-2, with TRBD2 matching 7 bases. The CDR3 spans 17 residues. The germline gives CDR1 DFQATT, CDR2 SNEGSKA (reference sequence). V dropped 5 bases and J dropped 13; count of bases not matched to a gene: 25. CDR3 in amino acids: CSALSETGAGQRGRLFF. As DNA, the CDR3 is TGCAGTGCTCTGTCCGAGACCGGAGCGGGGCAACGGGGACGGCTGTTTTTT.

This clonotype was found once. The chain employs TRBV6-6 and TRBJ2-5; D is ambiguous. The CDR3 runs to 16 residues. Per the germline V gene, CDR1 is MNHNY and CDR2 is SVGAGI (reference sequence). V lost 5 bases and J 5 bases, leaving 21 bases between the germline ends. For the CDR3, the DNA is TGTGCCAGCAGTCGATCCTCTAGGTGGACGTCGGAGACCCAGTACTTC. This gives the protein CASSRSSRWTSETQYF.

This clonotype was seen a handful of times. The gene calls are TRBV5-1 and TRBJ2-3; no clear D gene. The CDR3 is 14 residues long. Trimming shortened V by 0 bases and J by 2 bases, and 7 bases separated the two germline ends. The germline CDR1 and CDR2 sequences are SGHRS and YFSETQ. CDR3 in DNA: TGCGCCAGCAGCTTGGTTCAATACACAGATACGCAGTATTTT. Its protein is CASSLVQYTDTQYF.

This rearrangement joins TRBV7-2 to TRBJ2-5, with a possible D match to TRBD1 (5 bases). This CDR3 comprises 13 residues. Trimming took 5 bases from V and 4 from J, leaving 11 bases between them. CDR1 is SGHTA and CDR2 is FQGNSA in the germline V gene. This CDR3 is CASSPRRGETQYF. Written as DNA, the CDR3 is TGTGCCAGCAGCCCCCGTAGGGGAGAGACCCAGTACTTC.

The sample holds a few counts of this clonotype. The DNA for the CDR3 is TGTGCCAGCAGCACTACAGCCTCCATGAACTACAATGAGCAGTTCTTC. This codes for CASSTTASMNYNEQFF. V gene TRBV7-3 combines with J gene TRBJ2-1; D ambiguous. CDR3 length equals 16 residues. The V end lost 5 bases, the J end lost 3 bases, and 17 bases lay between the germline ends. CDR1 SGHTA and CDR2 FQGTGA come from the germline V gene.

The V and J genes are TRBV2 and TRBJ1-1, with D maybe TRBD1 (5 bases). V shed 0 bases and J shed 5 bases, with 10 bases lying between them. This CDR3 region has 14 residues. Germline V lookup: CDR1 SNHLY, CDR2 FYNNEI. The CDR3 is CASSEAGGRTEAFF. For the CDR3, the DNA is TGTGCCAGCAGTGAAGCGGGGGGTAGGACTGAAGCTTTCTTT.

CDR3 coding DNA: TGCAGTGCACCCTTTCCTTTCGACAATTCACCCCTCCACTTT. It yields the protein CSAPFPFDNSPLHF. This sequence joins TRBV20-1 and TRBJ1-6; no clear D. The CDR3 contains 14 residues. Germline V gives CDR1 DFQATT, CDR2 SNEGSKA (reference sequence). Trimming shortened V by 6 bases and J by 7 bases, and 16 bases separated the two germline ends.

This rearrangement joins TRBV19 to TRBJ1-6, with unresolved D. V lost 6 bases and J 7 bases, leaving 19 bases between the germline ends. This CDR3 spans 16 amino acids. Germline values: CDR1 LNHDA, CDR2 SQIVND (reference sequence). CDR3 protein: CASRDFSRVENSPLHF. Here the CDR3 DNA reads TGTGCCAGTAGGGACTTTAGTCGGGTCGAGAATTCACCCCTCCACTTT.

This chain links TRBV30 with TRBJ2-3, with D possibly matching TRBD2 (5 bases). V dropped 4 bases and J dropped 6 bases, with 11 bases sitting between them. The CDR3 consists of 12 residues. From germline, CDR1 is GTSNPN and CDR2 SVGIG (reference sequence). As DNA, the CDR3 is TGTGCCTGGAACGAGGCTAGCGATACGCAGTATTTT. It encodes CAWNEASDTQYF.

The chain uses TRBV6-2 or TRBV6-3 and TRBJ1-2, with TRBD1 matching over 10 bases. V lost 8 bases, J lost 4 bases, and 7 bases stayed unmatched. This CDR3 comprises 14 residues. Germline V gene lookup returns CDR1 MNHEY and CDR2 SVGEGT. Here the CDR3 reads CASRRGQGTYGYTF. The CDR3 nucleotides read TGTGCCAGCCGGCGGGGACAGGGGACCTATGGCTACACCTTC.

The genes are TRBV7-2 and TRBJ2-7; 7 nucleotides align to TRBD1. Germline CDR1 and CDR2: SGHTA and FQGNSA. The CDR3 contains 13 residues. With V trimmed by 5 bases and J by 7 bases, 8 bases remained unmatched. CDR3 DNA: TGTGCCAGCAGCGGACGACAGGGTCTGGAGCAGTACTTC. This translates into CASSGRQGLEQYF.

This clonotype turned up a few times. The chain combines TRBV11-2 with TRBJ2-1; D not resolved. CDR1 is SGHAT, CDR2 FQNNGV, per germline. The CDR3 contains 12 residues. The germline V and J ends were trimmed by 5 bases and 16 bases, with 18 bases remaining between them. Here the CDR3 DNA reads TGTGCCAGCAGCCCCAGGACCCCCCGTCAATTCTTC. It specifies CASSPRTPRQFF.

J is TRBJ2-7 and V is TRBV7-2; D call uncertain. The germline V and J ends were trimmed by 5 bases and 2 bases, with 13 bases remaining between them. The length of the CDR3 is 14 residues. CDR1 SGHTA and CDR2 FQGNSA come from the germline V gene. CDR3 in amino acids: CASSVVGRTYEQYF. DNA for the CDR3: TGTGCCAGCAGCGTTGTTGGTCGCACCTACGAGCAGTACTTC.

This clonotype was seen a handful of times. This chain uses TRBV3-1 with TRBJ2-7, with a tentative D call TRBD2 (5 bases). CDR1 is LGHDT and CDR2 is YNNKEL in the germline V gene (reference sequence). Trimming pared 0 bases from V and 2 bases from J, leaving 11 bases between. The CDR3 spans 15 residues. The CDR3 DNA reads TGTGCCAGCAGCCAAGATCCGAGGAGGACCTACGAGCAGTACTTC. Residues: CASSQDPRRTYEQYF.

The chain is built from TRBV20-1 and TRBJ1-5, with D possibly being TRBD1 (5 bases). The germline V gene has CDR1 DFQATT and CDR2 SNEGSKA (reference sequence). This CDR3 contains 13 residues. The CDR3 here is CRAARQLNQPQHF. The CDR3 DNA sequence: TGCAGGGCCGCTAGACAGCTCAATCAGCCCCAGCATTTT.

This clonotype has a handful of counts. CDR3 DNA: TGTGCCAGCAGTTTAGCGCTAGGGGGGAGCTGGGGACTAGCGGGGCACTCCTACGAGCAGTACTTC. Translated, it gives CASSLALGGSWGLAGHSYEQYF. The chain combines TRBV12-3 or TRBV12-4 with TRBJ2-7; 13 positions match TRBD2. After removal of 0 bases from V and 0 bases from J, the junction contained 17 bases not matched to a gene. The CDR3 is 22 residues long.

The V and J genes are TRBV10-3 and TRBJ2-3; D is uncertain. CDR1 is ENHRY and CDR2 is SYGVKD in the germline V gene. The CDR3 extends over 12 amino acids. With 5 bases removed from V and 4 bases from J, the gap between germline ends came to 7 bases. CDR3 in DNA: TGTGCCATCAGTAATGAGCCAGATACGCAGTATTTT. Its translation is CAISNEPDTQYF.